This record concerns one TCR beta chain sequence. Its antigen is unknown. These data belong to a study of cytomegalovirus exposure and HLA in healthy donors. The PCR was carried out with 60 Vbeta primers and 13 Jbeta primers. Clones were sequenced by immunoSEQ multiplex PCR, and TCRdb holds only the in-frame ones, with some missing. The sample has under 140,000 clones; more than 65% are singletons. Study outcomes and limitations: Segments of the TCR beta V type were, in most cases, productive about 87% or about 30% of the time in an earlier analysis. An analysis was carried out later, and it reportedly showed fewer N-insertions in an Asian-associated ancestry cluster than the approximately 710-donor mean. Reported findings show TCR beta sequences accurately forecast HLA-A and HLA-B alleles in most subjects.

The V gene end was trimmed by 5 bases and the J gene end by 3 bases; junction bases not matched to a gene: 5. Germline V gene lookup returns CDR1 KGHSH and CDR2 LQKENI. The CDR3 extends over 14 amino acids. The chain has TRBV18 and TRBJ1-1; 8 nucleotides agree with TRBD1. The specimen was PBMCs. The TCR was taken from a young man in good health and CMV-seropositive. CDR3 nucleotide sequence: TGTGCCAGCTCATCGACAGGGGCAGACACTGAAGCTTTCTTT. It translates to CASSSTGADTEAFF.